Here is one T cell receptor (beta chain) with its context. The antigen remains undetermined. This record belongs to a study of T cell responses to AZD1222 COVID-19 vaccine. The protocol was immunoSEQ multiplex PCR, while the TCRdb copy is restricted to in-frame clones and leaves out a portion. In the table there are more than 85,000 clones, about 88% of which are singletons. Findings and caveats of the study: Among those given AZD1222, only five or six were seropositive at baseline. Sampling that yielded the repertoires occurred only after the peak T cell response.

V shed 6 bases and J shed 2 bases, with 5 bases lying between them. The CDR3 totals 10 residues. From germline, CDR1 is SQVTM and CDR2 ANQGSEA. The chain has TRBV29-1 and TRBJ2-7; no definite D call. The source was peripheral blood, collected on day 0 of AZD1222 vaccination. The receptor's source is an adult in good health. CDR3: CSVQAYEQYF. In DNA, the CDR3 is TGCAGCGTCCAGGCCTACGAGCAGTACTTC.